Listed below are T cell receptor beta chains from one sample, sequenced in a study of patients and donors after allogeneic stem cell transplantation. From the RT-PCR reads, TCRdb called clonotypes with MiXCR, one entry per CDR3 protein. The sample contains roughly 940,000 distinct CDR3 sequences, approximately 19% of which appear only once. Sequenced: blood, either unsorted or a sorted T cell fraction (not recorded which). The receptors shown here come from a human donor who was either an allogeneic HSCT recipient or a stem cell or donor lymphocyte infusion donor (not recorded which). It is not recorded whose cells these are; they may come from a transplant donor. Each CDR3 is given with its conserved first and last residue. The D gene is left open where the match is weak. Expanded clones are given a class, and other clones once, few, many or no size at all.

j_call d_call clone_size v_call cdr3_nt cdr3_aa
TRBJ2-3 NA NA TRBV11-3 TGTGCCAGCAGCACGATTTTCTGGGAGACAGATACGCAGTATTTT CASSTIFWETDTQYF
TRBJ1-5 NA NA TRBV9 TGTGCCAGCAGCGGCTCCTACAATCAGCCCCAGCATTTT CASSGSYNQPQHF
TRBJ2-2 NA few TRBV20-1 TGCAGTGCTACCCCCCTAGGGAAAAGCGGGGAGCTGTTTTTT CSATPLGKSGELFF
TRBJ2-7 TRBD2 NA TRBV7-9 TGTGCCAGCAGCTCAACCCCCGGGGGGATGGAGCAGTACTTC CASSSTPGGMEQYF
TRBJ2-3 TRBD2 NA TRBV4-1 TGCGCCAGCAGCCAACTGATCACGGGGGGGACAGATACGCAGTATTTT CASSQLITGGTDTQYF
TRBJ2-7 TRBD2 few TRBV10-3 TGTGCCATCAGTGTGACTAGCGGCCTCAGCTCCTACGAGCAGTACTTC CAISVTSGLSSYEQYF
TRBJ1-5 NA NA TRBV9 TGTGCCAGCAGCCTGAGTCCTATAGCAGATCAGCCCCAGCATTTT CASSLSPIADQPQHF
TRBJ2-7 NA few TRBV14 TGTGCCAGCAGCCAAGATATGACCGGGAGCGAGCAGTACTTC CASSQDMTGSEQYF
TRBJ2-7 TRBD2 few TRBV13 TGTGCCAGCAGAACCGGGGGGGGAAGTAGCGAGCAGTACTTC CASRTGGGSSEQYF
TRBJ2-1 TRBD2 many TRBV7-2 TGTGCCAGCAGCCAAGGACTAGCGGGAAACTACAATGAGCAGTTCTTC CASSQGLAGNYNEQFF
TRBJ1-1 TRBD1 NA TRBV9 TGTGCCAGCAGCACCAGCCGGGACAGGGGGCGCAGGGACACTGAAGCTTTCTTT CASSTSRDRGRRDTEAFF
TRBJ2-1 TRBD1 NA TRBV11-2 TGTGCCAGCAGGATATGGGGACAGGGGATGGGCAATGAGCAGTTCTTC CASRIWGQGMGNEQFF
TRBJ1-6 NA once TRBV12-3/TRBV12-4 TGTGCCAGCAGTTCCGGGGACACCCGGACACCCCTCCACTTT CASSSGDTRTPLHF
TRBJ2-7 NA few TRBV18 TGTGCCAGCTCACCACCCTTGAGGGTTGCCCACGAGCAGTACTTC CASSPPLRVAHEQYF
TRBJ2-7 NA few TRBV6-1 TGTGCCAGCAGATTACGTAGGACACCCTCCTACGAGCAGTACTTC CASRLRRTPSYEQYF
TRBJ1-2 NA NA TRBV4-1 TGCGCCAGCAGCCAAGATGTACGGGGACATGGATACTATGGCTACACCTTC CASSQDVRGHGYYGYTF
TRBJ1-1 NA few TRBV7-2 TGTGCCAGCAGCAAACAGGGAAGGGACACTGAAGCTTTCTTT CASSKQGRDTEAFF
TRBJ1-1 NA few TRBV12-3/TRBV12-4 TGTGCCAGAAATTTCGCACCCAGGGTTGGGAACACTGAAGCTTTCTTT CARNFAPRVGNTEAFF
TRBJ1-2 NA NA TRBV24-1 TGTGCCACCAGTGATTTATCGTCCGGGATCTATGGCTACACCTTC CATSDLSSGIYGYTF
TRBJ1-2 NA few TRBV29-1 TGCAGCGTTGAAGCTGAGGCAGGGAAGTATGGCTACACCTTC CSVEAEAGKYGYTF
TRBJ2-7 TRBD1 many TRBV12-3/TRBV12-4 TGTGCCAGCAGTTTATGGACAGGAACCGAGCAGTACTTC CASSLWTGTEQYF
TRBJ1-1 TRBD1 few TRBV18 TGTGCCAGCTCACCGCAGGGGGCCCTAGTACGACACACTGAAGCTTTCTTT CASSPQGALVRHTEAFF
TRBJ2-2 TRBD2 few TRBV3-1 TGTGCCAGCAGCCAAGTAGCTAGCGGGGGATACACCGGGGAGCTGTTTTTT CASSQVASGGYTGELFF
TRBJ2-7 TRBD1 NA TRBV15 TGTGCCACCAGCAGAGATGTGCAGGGGGCCTACGAGCAGTACTTC CATSRDVQGAYEQYF
TRBJ1-2 NA NA TRBV6-2/TRBV6-3 TGTGCCAGCAGAGAGAGAGAGGACGGTCACTATGGCTACACCTTC CASREREDGHYGYTF
TRBJ2-5 TRBD2 NA TRBV20-1 TGCAGTGCTAGTCCCCTAGCGGGGCGTCGGGAGACCCAGTACTTC CSASPLAGRRETQYF
TRBJ2-1 NA NA TRBV15 TGTGCCACCAGCAGAGTCCCGGGGGATGAGCAGTTCTTC CATSRVPGDEQFF
TRBJ2-6 NA few TRBV4-1 TGCGCCAGCAGCCCACTGGAGTATGGGGCCAACGTCCTGACTTTC CASSPLEYGANVLTF
TRBJ2-7 NA NA TRBV7-9 TGTGCCAGCAGTCAGGCTACCCGTCCCGAGGGCTGGGAGCAGTACTTC CASSQATRPEGWEQYF
TRBJ2-7 NA few TRBV12-3/TRBV12-4 TGTGCCAGCAGTTTTCCTCGGGCCCCCACAACCTACGAGCAGTACTTC CASSFPRAPTTYEQYF
TRBJ1-1 TRBD1 NA TRBV6-5 TGTGCCAGCAGTTACTCACAGGGGGCGCAGAGCACTGAAGCTTTCTTT CASSYSQGAQSTEAFF
TRBJ2-3 TRBD2 few TRBV12-3/TRBV12-4 TGTGCCAGCAGTTTCTCTTGGGAGCGGGGGGGTCTAGATACGCAGTATTTT CASSFSWERGGLDTQYF
TRBJ2-3 NA few TRBV7-9 TGTGCCAGCAGCTTAGAAGGCTCTGCGTCAGATACGCAGTATTTT CASSLEGSASDTQYF
TRBJ2-7 TRBD2 NA TRBV12-3/TRBV12-4 TGTGCCAGCAGTCCTTCAGTAGCGGGGGTCTACGAGCAGTACTTC CASSPSVAGVYEQYF
TRBJ2-2 TRBD1 NA TRBV20-1 TGCAGTGCTAGGACACAGGGGGGAGACACCGGGGAGCTGTTTTTT CSARTQGGDTGELFF
TRBJ2-2 NA NA TRBV20-1 TGCAGTGCGAACCGGGGACTCGGGGAGCTGTTTTTT CSANRGLGELFF
TRBJ2-7 TRBD1 NA TRBV7-9 TGTGCCAGCAGTAGGGACAGGGCGAGCCTAGGGTACGAGCAGTACTTC CASSRDRASLGYEQYF
TRBJ1-1 NA NA TRBV2 TGTGCCAGCAGTGAAGCCCGGATCATGAACACTGAAGCTTTCTTT CASSEARIMNTEAFF
TRBJ1-3 NA few TRBV5-6 TGTGCCAGCAGCTTGACGTATCCCTCTGGAAACACCATATATTTT CASSLTYPSGNTIYF
TRBJ2-1 NA few TRBV15 TGTGCCACCAGGGGCCGGAGTTTCGGGTACAATGAGCAGTTCTTC CATRGRSFGYNEQFF
TRBJ1-3 NA NA TRBV20-1 TGCAGTGCTAGAGACCCTACGTCTGGAAACACCATATATTTT CSARDPTSGNTIYF
TRBJ2-2 TRBD2 NA TRBV28 TGTGCCAGCAGTCCACTCTTAGCGGGAGGGGAGCTGTTTTTT CASSPLLAGGELFF
TRBJ1-4 TRBD1 NA TRBV11-2 TGTGCCAGCAGCCCCCCGACAGGGGTGGAAAAACTGTTTTTT CASSPPTGVEKLFF
TRBJ1-5 TRBD1 NA TRBV25-1 TGTGCCAGCAGTGGGGGCAGGGGGCTAGGCAATCAGCCCCAGCATTTT CASSGGRGLGNQPQHF
TRBJ2-7 NA NA TRBV6-1 TGTGCCAGCAGACCGACAGTGGGTCGGGACGAGCAGTACTTC CASRPTVGRDEQYF
TRBJ2-1 NA NA TRBV6-2/TRBV6-3 TGTGCCAGCAGTCCCGAGATAGCACAGTTCTTC CASSPEIAQFF
TRBJ2-1 TRBD1 many TRBV4-1 TGCGCCAGCAGCCAACCAATTCGGCGGTACAAGGACAGGCCCCACAATGAGCAGTTCTTC CASSQPIRRYKDRPHNEQFF
TRBJ1-2 TRBD1 NA TRBV7-9 TGTGCCAGCAGCTTAGTCATGACAGGGGGCTCTGGTGGCTACACCTTC CASSLVMTGGSGGYTF
TRBJ1-2 NA NA TRBV29-1 TGCAGCGTTGGGGACATATATGGCTACACCTTC CSVGDIYGYTF
TRBJ2-1 NA NA TRBV28 TGTGCCAGCAGTTTACTGCGTGAACGATACAATGAGCAGTTCTTC CASSLLRERYNEQFF
TRBJ1-5 NA few TRBV6-1 TGTGCCAGCAGTGAAGGAGGTTGGGGTAGACAGCCCCAGCATTTT CASSEGGWGRQPQHF
TRBJ2-7 TRBD2 NA TRBV7-2 TGTGCCAGCAGCTTATTGAGGCGGGGGGGCAGCTACGAGCAGTACTTC CASSLLRRGGSYEQYF
TRBJ2-7 TRBD2 few TRBV5-1 TGCGCCAGCCGGGACTACACCATTGGCGAGCAGTACTTC CASRDYTIGEQYF